This T cell receptor (beta chain) stems from a study of Graves' ophthalmopathy and Graves' hyperthyroidism. General study findings and limits: Blood shared most expanded thyroid clonotypes above 0.001 frequency.

Uncontrolled infections, other autoimmune diseases, pregnancy or lactation barred patients from enrollment. Per the germline V gene, CDR1 is LNHDA and CDR2 is SQIVND (reference sequence). V shed 9 bases, J shed 0 bases, and the junction held 2 bases outside the gene matches. The CDR3 has 12 residues. The study amplified TCR beta CDR3 regions using RNA transcripts. Amplification began with first-round RT-PCR using HTBI primers, then second-round multiplex PCR was performed. Each CDR3 protein is one row after TCRdb ran MiXCR on the multiplex PCR reads. The data show around 520,000 distinct CDR3 sequences, about 35% seen once. This clonotype was detected many times. Its antigen is currently unknown.

This receptor was identified in an adult man with Graves' hyperthyroidism. The sequenced sample consisted of peripheral blood or thyroid tissue (not recorded which). The V call is TRBV19, the J call TRBJ2-7; 7 bases agree with TRBD2. CDR3 bases: TGTGCCAGCCGGGACTACTCCTACGAGCAGTACTTC. Translation: CASRDYSYEQYF.